This TCR beta chain comes out of a study of OX40 agonist ivuxolimab in advanced cancers. The table came from immunoSEQ multiplex PCR; TCRdb's copy has only in-frame clones and leaves some out. Of around 30,000 clones in the sample, about 80% were seen once. Germline V gene data show CDR1 as MNHNY and CDR2 as SVGAGI (reference sequence). V dropped 0 bases and J dropped 0 bases, with 6 bases sitting between them. CDR3 length: 14 amino acids. The receptor was isolated from an adult with an advanced solid tumor such as melanoma, head and neck, liver or kidney cancer. Sample: CD4+ or CD8+ T cells sorted from blood, taken in a trial of the OX40 agonist ivuxolimab. The chain recombines TRBV6-6 with TRBJ2-7; D unresolved. The CDR3 region has the DNA TGTGCCAGCAGTTACTCGTACCGCTCCTACGAGCAGTACTTC. Encoded protein: CASSYSYRSYEQYF.